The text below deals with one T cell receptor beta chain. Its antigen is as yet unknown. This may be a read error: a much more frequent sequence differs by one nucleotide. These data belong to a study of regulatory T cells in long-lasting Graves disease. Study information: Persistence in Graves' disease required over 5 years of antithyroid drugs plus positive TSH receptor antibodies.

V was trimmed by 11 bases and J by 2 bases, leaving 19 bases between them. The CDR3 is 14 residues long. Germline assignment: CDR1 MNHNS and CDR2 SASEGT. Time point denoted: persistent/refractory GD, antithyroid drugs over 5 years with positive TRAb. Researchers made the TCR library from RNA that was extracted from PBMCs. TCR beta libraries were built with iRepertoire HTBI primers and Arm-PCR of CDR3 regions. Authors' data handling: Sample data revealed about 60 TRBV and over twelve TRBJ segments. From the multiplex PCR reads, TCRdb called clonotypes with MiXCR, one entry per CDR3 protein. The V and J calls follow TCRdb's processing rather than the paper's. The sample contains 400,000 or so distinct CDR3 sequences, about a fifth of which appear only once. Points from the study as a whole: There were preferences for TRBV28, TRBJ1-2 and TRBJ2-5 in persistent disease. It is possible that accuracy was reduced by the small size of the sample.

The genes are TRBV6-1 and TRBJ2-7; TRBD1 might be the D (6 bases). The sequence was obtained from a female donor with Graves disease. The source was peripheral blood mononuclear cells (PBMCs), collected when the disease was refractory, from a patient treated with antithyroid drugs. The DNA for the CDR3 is TGTGCCTTACAGGGTTCGGGTTCGGCCTACGAGCAGTACTTC. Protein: CALQGSGSAYEQYF.